This T cell receptor beta chain was retrieved from a study of shared clonotypes between healthy human individuals. This CDR3 region has 15 residues. The V gene's germline CDR1 is MNHNS and CDR2 SASEGT. The trim removed 6 bases at V and 4 bases at J, leaving 8 bases unmatched. Generated by immunoSEQ multiplex PCR, the TCRdb table keeps only in-frame clones and is missing some. This table holds about 2.4 million clones, around nine tenths found once. Regarding this clone: The antigen is not known.

The donors, healthy adults who were HIV-negative, had experienced no recent acute infections or vaccinations. Study results and limitations: Sorted-subset samples were not fully sequenced, rarefaction indicated.

The source is a man aged 18 to 35 in good health. Sequenced material: naive CD4+ T cells sorted from blood. Subset specified: CD45RA+ positively selected. The V gene is TRBV6-1, the J gene TRBJ1-4, with 7 bases matching TRBD1. This CDR3 reads CASRAGQALNEKLFF. The CDR3 DNA sequence: TGTGCCAGCAGGGCCGGACAGGCCCTTAATGAAAAACTGTTTTTT.